Each of the 20 T cell receptor beta chains below was sequenced from the same sample in a study of shared clonotypes between healthy human individuals. Assay: immunoSEQ multiplex PCR; the TCRdb copy retains only in-frame clones and omits some. This table has 660,000 or so clones, approximately 96% appearing once. CD45RO-negative CD8 cells positively selected for CCR7 made up the naive population, which excluded terminally differentiated effector memory CD45RA+ cells. The sequenced material came from naive CD8+ T cells sorted from blood. These receptors were collected from a woman in her 30s in good health.

CDR3 residues: CASSPRGGRHEQYF. DNA of the CDR3: TGTGCCAGCAGCCCTCGTGGAGGGAGGCACGAGCAGTACTTC. The chain recombines TRBV7-6 with TRBJ2-7; perhaps TRBD2 as D (6 bases). V dropped 5 bases and J dropped 5 bases, with 16 bases sitting between them. The CDR3 has 14 amino acids. Germline CDR1 is SGHVS and CDR2 is FNYEAQ.

CDR3 sequence reads: CASSSPGPSGNTIYF. CDR3 DNA: TGTGCCAGCAGTTCACCGGGTCCTTCTGGAAACACCATATATTTT. The chain carries TRBV6-5 and TRBJ1-3; D gene unclear. Germline CDR1 and CDR2: MNHEY and SVGAGI. The V end was cut by 4 bases, the J end by 1 base, with 11 bases between. This CDR3 contains 15 residues.

CDR3 loop: CASSPLAGYLPEGNTIYF. The CDR3 DNA reads TGTGCCAGCAGTCCTCTGGCGGGGTATCTCCCTGAGGGAAACACCATATATTTT. The rearrangement uses TRBV28 and TRBJ1-3; D remains unclear. The V and J ends lost 5 bases and 4 bases respectively, with 24 bases between them. The germline V gene has CDR1 MDHEN and CDR2 SYDVKM. The CDR3 loop spans 18 amino acids.

This sequence joins TRBV7-9 and TRBJ2-6, with 7 bases identical to TRBD1. This CDR3 has 15 amino acids. J lost 3 bases, V lost 4 bases, and 3 bases had no gene match. CDR1 and CDR2 (germline): SEHNR, FQNEAQ (reference sequence). CDR3 DNA: TGTGCCAGCAGCTCTACAGGGGTTGGGGCCAACGTCCTGACTTTC. It codes for CASSSTGVGANVLTF. Supplemented by reference TRBV7-9 and TRBJ2-6, the full variable domain reads DTGVSQNPRHKITKRGQNVTFRCDPISEHNRLYWYRQTLGQGPEFLTYFQNEAQLEKSRLLSDRFSAERPKGSFSTLEIQRTEQGDSAMYLCASSSTGVGANVLTFGAGSRLTVL.

The V gene is TRBV9, the J gene TRBJ2-5; 9 positions agree with TRBD1. This CDR3 comprises 14 residues. In germline, CDR1 is SGDLS, CDR2 YYNGEE. With V trimmed by 0 bases and J by 6 bases, 3 bases remained unmatched. The CDR3 here is CASSVGQGDKTQYF. In nucleotides, the CDR3 is TGTGCCAGCAGCGTAGGACAGGGGGACAAGACCCAGTACTTC.

With regard to this clone: At one of its ends the junction is not consistent with the germline gene, which may arise from a read error. The rearrangement joins TRBV30 to TRBJ2-2, with D perhaps matching TRBD2 (5 bases). This CDR3 comprises 13 residues. The germline V gene encodes CDR1 GTSNPN and CDR2 SVGIG (reference sequence). CDR3: CAWSGLNTGELFF. The CDR3 DNA follows: TGTGCCTGGAGCGGATTGAACACCGGGGAACTGTTTTTT.

The rearrangement uses TRBV28 and TRBJ2-1; TRBD1 matches at 7 bases. Germline loops: CDR1 MDHEN, CDR2 SYDVKM. V shed 3 bases and J 4 bases; nucleotides not matched to a gene: 9. The CDR3 is 16 residues long. The CDR3 DNA sequence: TGTGCCAGCAGTTTGCGCCCGGGACAGAAGTACAATGAGCAGTTCTTC. As protein: CASSLRPGQKYNEQFF.

J is TRBJ2-1 and V is TRBV7-9; D gene unclear. Germline V gives CDR1 SEHNR, CDR2 FQNEAQ (reference sequence). The CDR3 is 12 amino acids. The ends were cut back, 3 bases at V and 6 bases at J, with 6 bases in the middle. The CDR3 DNA follows: TGTGCCAGCAGCTTGACCCCCAATGAGCAGTTCTTC. This translates into CASSLTPNEQFF.

This chain connects TRBV2 to TRBJ2-7; D uncertain. Trimming cost V 6 bases and J 1 base, with 13 bases left between them. Germline V gene data show CDR1 as SNHLY and CDR2 as FYNNEI. The CDR3 extends over 14 amino acids. CDR3 bases: TGTGCCAGCAGAAGGGATTCAGCTTCCTACGAGCAGTACTTC. Its translation: CASRRDSASYEQYF.

The rearrangement links TRBV13 to TRBJ1-1; D unclear. This CDR3 has 13 residues. Germline V gives CDR1 PRHDT, CDR2 FYEKMQ (reference sequence). Between the trimmed V and J ends, which lost 1 base and 2 bases, there was a span of 5 bases. The CDR3 reads CASSLESNTEAFF. The DNA of the CDR3 is TGTGCCAGCAGCTTAGAGAGCAACACTGAAGCTTTCTTT.

The rearrangement joins TRBV5-4 to TRBJ1-3; 9 nucleotides align to TRBD1. The CDR3 loop spans 15 amino acids. Trimming cost V 0 bases and J 4 bases; bases outside gene matches: 2. Germline values: CDR1 SGHNT, CDR2 YYREEE (reference sequence). CDR3 sequence: CASSLDRGPGNTIYF. The CDR3 DNA sequence: TGTGCCAGCAGCTTGGACAGGGGGCCCGGAAACACCATATATTTT. The full variable domain, rest sourced from reference TRBV5-4 and TRBJ1-3, is ETGVTQSPTHLIKTRGQQVTLRCSSQSGHNTVSWYQQALGQGPQFIFQYYREEENGRGNFPPRFSGLQFPNYSSELNVNALELDDSALYLCASSLDRGPGNTIYFGEGSWLTVV.

CDR3 in amino acids: CASSVVGQGAEKLFF. The CDR3 DNA reads as TGTGCCAGCAGCGTGGTGGGACAGGGGGCCGAAAAACTGTTTTTT. The chain has TRBV9 and TRBJ1-4; 12 nucleotides match TRBD1. J gave up 8 bases and V 2 bases, and 4 bases lay outside the gene matches. The germline CDR1 and CDR2 sequences are SGDLS and YYNGEE. The CDR3 contains 15 residues.

The rearrangement joins TRBV28 to TRBJ2-1; no reliable D call. V was pared by 8 bases and J by 5 bases, with 4 bases between. This CDR3 is built from 10 residues. The germline V gene has CDR1 MDHEN and CDR2 SYDVKM. CDR3 in amino acids: CASGNNEQFF. DNA of the CDR3: TGTGCCAGCGGAAACAATGAGCAGTTCTTC.

This clone was recorded only once. The chain couples TRBV6-6 to TRBJ2-7; the D gene is possibly TRBD2 (6 bases). The ends were cut back, 0 bases at V and 0 bases at J, with 9 bases in the middle. Germline lookup yields CDR1 MNHNY and CDR2 SVGAGI (reference sequence). The CDR3 is made up of 15 amino acids. The CDR3 reads CASSYSRERSYEQYF. CDR3 bases: TGTGCCAGCAGTTACTCCCGGGAGCGCTCCTACGAGCAGTACTTC.

This clone was counted a single time. This chain connects TRBV27 to TRBJ2-1; D ambiguous. Trimming removed 5 bases at V and 3 bases at J, with 5 bases between. Per germline, CDR1 MNHEY and CDR2 SMNVEV (reference sequence). The CDR3 is 12 residues long. The CDR3 sequence is CASSANYNEQFF. In nucleotides, the CDR3 is TGTGCCAGCAGTGCGAACTACAATGAGCAGTTCTTC.

This chain links TRBV28 with TRBJ2-5, with D tentatively TRBD1 or TRBD2 (5 bases each). Per germline, CDR1 MDHEN and CDR2 SYDVKM. The ends were cut back, 6 bases at V and 7 bases at J, with 12 bases in the middle. The CDR3 spans 12 residues. The DNA of the CDR3 is TGTGCCAGCAGCCCTGGGGGTGCGACCCAGTACTTC. Translation: CASSPGGATQYF.

The V call is TRBV10-3, the J call TRBJ1-1, with D hard to call. The CDR3 is made up of 15 amino acids. Germline values: CDR1 ENHRY, CDR2 SYGVKD. The ends were cut back, 6 bases at V and 4 bases at J, with 18 bases in the middle. DNA for the CDR3: TGTGCCATCAGAGCCCTTGAAGCGAGTAGCACTGAAGCTTTCTTT. Amino acid sequence: CAIRALEASSTEAFF.

The CDR3 loop reads CASSIDLGHHNEKLFF. The DNA of the CDR3 is TGTGCCAGTAGTATAGATTTGGGACACCACAATGAAAAACTGTTTTTT. The V call is TRBV19, the J call TRBJ1-4; D might be TRBD1 (6 bases). CDR1 is LNHDA and CDR2 is SQIVND in the germline V gene (reference sequence). CDR3 length equals 16 residues. Trimming left V 0 bases short and J 5 bases short, with 13 bases between. The full variable domain, with the rest looked up from reference TRBV19 and TRBJ1-4, is DGGITQSPKYLFRKEGQNVTLSCEQNLNHDAMYWYRQDPGQGLRLIYYSQIVNDFQKGDIAEGYSVSREKKESFPLTVTSAQKNPTAFYLCASSIDLGHHNEKLFFGSGTQLSVL.

This chain connects TRBV28 to TRBJ1-1; D is perhaps TRBD1 (6 bases). V was shortened by 7 bases and J by 1 base, with 10 bases between the two germline ends. The CDR3 has 13 residues. CDR1 and CDR2 (germline): MDHEN, SYDVKM. The CDR3 reads CASKIQGNTEAFF. In DNA form, the CDR3 reads TGTGCCAGCAAAATACAGGGGAACACTGAAGCTTTCTTT.

The chain is built from TRBV9 and TRBJ2-1, with 10 bases fitting TRBD2. The V segment lost 4 bases and the J segment 4 bases; nucleotides outside the gene matches: 8. Per germline, CDR1 SGDLS and CDR2 YYNGEE. The CDR3 contains 16 residues. CDR3 amino acids: CASSSRTSGPYNEQFF. CDR3 bases: TGTGCCAGCAGCTCCCGGACTAGCGGACCTTACAATGAGCAGTTCTTC. The variable domain in full, with the rest retrieved from reference TRBV9 and TRBJ2-1, is DSGVTQTPKHLITATGQRVTLRCSPRSGDLSVYWYQQSLDQGLQFLIQYYNGEERAKGNILERFSAQQFPDLHSELNLSSLELGDSALYFCASSSRTSGPYNEQFFGPGTRLTVL.